This entry lists 24 T cell receptor beta chains sequenced from one sample in a study of CD8+CD57+ T cells in acquired aplastic anemia. Profiling that covered TCR beta VDJ and CDR3 relied on genomic DNA as its template. MiXCR, applied by TCRdb to the reads, yields one record per CDR3 protein. The profile covers 400,000 to 450,000 distinct CDR3 sequences, with 65% to 80% appearing a single time and under 4.5% taken by the ten largest. Sequencing was performed on sorted CD4+, CD8+, or CD8+CD57+ T cells (not recorded which) from PBMCs. All receptors derive from a human donor in good health, serving as a control.

The genes are TRBV5-1 and TRBJ2-1; D may be TRBD2 (6 bases). From germline, CDR1 is SGHRS and CDR2 YFSETQ. This CDR3 spans 15 amino acids. V was clipped by 4 bases and J by 8 bases, with 19 bases between them. The CDR3 DNA follows: TGCGCCAGCAGCCCGAGGACGGGCGGAGGGGATGAGCAGTTCTTC. Translation gives CASSPRTGGGDEQFF.

Details on this clonotype: Mismatch with germline at one junction end may stem from a read error. The gene calls are TRBV7-7 and TRBJ1-6, with a possible D match to TRBD1 (5 bases). In germline, CDR1 is SSHAT, CDR2 FNYEAQ (reference sequence). There are 13 residues in the CDR3. In DNA, the CDR3 is TGTGCCAGCAGCCTGGTCTACGGGGCCCCCGTCAACTTT. It encodes CASSLVYGAPVNF.

This chain joins TRBV7-8 and TRBJ1-2; D gene uncertain. Looked up from germline, CDR1 is SGHVS and CDR2 is FQNEAQ. CDR3 length: 16 residues. The V and J ends lost 2 bases and 0 bases respectively, with 13 bases between them. The CDR3 is CASSLPAGWSNYGYTF. Written as DNA, the CDR3 is TGTGCCAGCAGCTTACCCGCCGGGTGGTCTAACTATGGCTACACCTTC.

V usage is TRBV19 and J usage is TRBJ1-5, with a weak D call TRBD1 (5 bases). CDR1 and CDR2 (germline): LNHDA, SQIVND (reference sequence). The CDR3 has 15 residues. Trimming shortened V by 9 bases and J by 2 bases, and 17 bases separated the two germline ends. The CDR3 DNA sequence: TGTGCCAGCAGTCGTGGGGGGTCGGGCAATCAGCCCCAGCATTTT. Translation: CASSRGGSGNQPQHF.

This chain joins TRBV2 and TRBJ1-5; D gene ambiguous. Germline V CDR1 and CDR2: SNHLY, FYNNEI. The CDR3 sequence is 16 residues long. Trimming removed 6 bases from V and 7 bases from J, with 22 bases in between. CDR3: CASSPLWGVWEQPQHF. CDR3 bases: TGTGCCAGCAGCCCGCTGTGGGGTGTATGGGAGCAGCCCCAGCATTTT.

This clonotype was observed a handful of times. V usage is TRBV20-1 and J usage is TRBJ1-4, with D maybe TRBD1 (5 bases). The germline gives CDR1 DFQATT, CDR2 SNEGSKA (reference sequence). V was pared by 0 bases and J by 6 bases, with 20 bases between. This CDR3 spans 17 amino acids. CDR3: CSARDEGGARSYEKLFF. The CDR3 nucleotides read TGCAGTGCTAGAGATGAAGGAGGGGCGCGGAGTTATGAAAAACTGTTTTTT.

The genes are TRBV20-1 and TRBJ2-3, with 8 bases fitting TRBD2. Germline V gene data show CDR1 as DFQATT and CDR2 as SNEGSKA (reference sequence). J was trimmed by 2 bases and V by 6 bases; bases with no gene match: 10. The CDR3 runs 15 residues. CDR3 nucleotide sequence: TGCAGTGCCAACGGGACTAGAGGGATCACAGATACGCAGTATTTT. Its protein is CSANGTRGITDTQYF.

Comments on this clonotype: A read error may produce the germline difference seen at one junction end. This sequence joins TRBV7-2 and TRBJ1-6; D is uncertain. The CDR3 sequence is 14 residues long. Germline V gives CDR1 SGHTA, CDR2 FQGNSA. The CDR3 DNA reads as TGTGCCAGCAGCTTAGGTAGGGCAGATGCCTACCCCCTCTTT. Encoded protein: CASSLGRADAYPLF.

This clonotype was picked up many times. The genes are TRBV5-4 and TRBJ1-4; D not resolved. The CDR3 has 13 amino acids. Germline V gene sequence: CDR1 SGHNT, CDR2 YYREEE (reference sequence). The V and J ends lost 5 bases and 4 bases respectively, with 9 bases between them. As DNA, the CDR3 is TGTGCCAGCAGACCGTCCCGTAATGAAAAACTGTTTTTT. Protein product: CASRPSRNEKLFF.

Turning to this clonotype: The junction departs from germline at one end; a sequencing error may be responsible. This rearrangement joins TRBV7-3 to TRBJ2-7, with TRBD2 as a possible D gene (7 bases). CDR3 size: 13 residues. CDR1 is SGHTA and CDR2 is FQGTGA in the germline V gene. CDR3 sequence (DNA): TGTGCCAGCAGCACCGCGGGGGCCGGATGGCAACACTTT. It translates to CASSTAGAGWQHF.

As to this clonotype: One junction end disagrees with the germline gene, perhaps due to a read error. The chain has TRBV7-2 and TRBJ1-2; D is uncertain. The germline V gene encodes CDR1 SGHTA and CDR2 FQGNSA. This CDR3 is 14 amino acids long. CDR3 sequence: CASSSKAGNRGEQF. Written as DNA, the CDR3 is TGTGCCAGCAGCTCCAAAGCGGGGAACCGGGGTGAGCAGTTC.

The chain is built from TRBV12-3 or TRBV12-4 and TRBJ2-3; D perhaps matches TRBD1 (5 bases). V was cut by 9 bases and J by 2 bases, with 21 bases left in between. The CDR3 is 16 residues long. In DNA form, the CDR3 reads TGTGCCAGTCGAGAGTCTGAAGGGGCAGACACAGATACGCAGTATTTT. Its translation: CASRESEGADTDTQYF.

This sequence joins TRBV4-2 and TRBJ1-2; D is uncertain. Trimming shortened V by 5 bases and J by 5 bases, and 12 bases separated the two germline ends. The CDR3 spans 13 residues. The germline V gene encodes CDR1 LGHNA and CDR2 YNFKEQ. The CDR3 sequence: CASSVYGRYGYTF. CDR3 DNA: TGTGCCAGCAGCGTATACGGTAGGTATGGCTACACCTTC.

V is TRBV12-5 and J is TRBJ2-3; D gene unclear. The V gene's germline CDR1 is LGHNT and CDR2 FRNRAP. Trimming removed 9 bases at V and 6 bases at J, with 13 bases between. The CDR3 is 12 residues long. In DNA, the CDR3 is TGTGCTAGCTACATCCTGGGTGATACGCAGTATTTT. Translation: CASYILGDTQYF.

This clonotype has at least ten counts. The chain is built from TRBV24-1 and TRBJ2-3; 10 nucleotides align to TRBD2. V lost 2 bases, J lost 3 bases, and 4 bases stayed unmatched. This CDR3 spans 16 amino acids. Germline V gives CDR1 KGHDR, CDR2 SFDVKD. The CDR3 protein is CATSDSGTSVTDTQYF. The CDR3 DNA follows: TGTGCCACCAGTGATTCTGGGACTAGCGTTACAGATACGCAGTATTTT.

This rearrangement joins TRBV5-1 to TRBJ1-5; a possible D gene is TRBD1 (5 bases). V lost 3 bases to trimming and J lost 6 bases, with 16 bases between them. CDR1 SGHRS and CDR2 YFSETQ come from the germline V gene. There are 15 residues in the CDR3. The CDR3 sequence: CASSSGDPGGQPQHF. In DNA form, the CDR3 reads TGCGCCAGCAGCTCGGGGGACCCTGGTGGTCAGCCCCAGCATTTT.

This chain connects TRBV20-1 to TRBJ1-1; D is possibly TRBD1 (5 bases). V shed 1 base and J shed 1 base, with 10 bases lying between them. CDR3 length: 14 amino acids. Germline values: CDR1 DFQATT, CDR2 SNEGSKA (reference sequence). CDR3 sequence reads: CSARVSGGNTEAFF. The DNA for the CDR3 is TGCAGTGCTAGAGTAAGCGGGGGGAACACTGAAGCTTTCTTT.

Turning to this clonotype: The CDR3 carries no conserved terminal phenylalanine or tryptophan, so it likely arises from a read error. It is unclear where the CDR3 begins or ends on the DNA, so no DNA is shown, and the CDR3 is as TCRdb lists it. This chain connects TRBV7-9 to TRBJ2-7; the table's D call, TRBD1, was not checked against the DNA. Germline assignment: CDR1 SEHNR and CDR2 FQNEAQ (reference sequence). Inclusive of both ends, the CDR3 amounts to 13 amino acids. CDR3 region: CASSRRQGYKNIQ.

Ten or more counts support this clonotype. This chain connects TRBV9 to TRBJ1-1, with D unclear. Germline lookup yields CDR1 SGDLS and CDR2 YYNGEE. The V gene lost 0 bases and the J gene lost 7 bases, with 10 bases spanning the gap. The CDR3 is 13 amino acids. This chain's CDR3 is CASSVGLRDEAFF. CDR3 bases: TGTGCCAGCAGCGTAGGATTGAGAGATGAAGCTTTCTTT.

The genes are TRBV19 and TRBJ1-2; tentatively, D is TRBD1 (5 bases). The CDR3 extends over 16 amino acids. From germline, CDR1 is LNHDA and CDR2 SQIVND (reference sequence). V was shortened by 3 bases and J by 8 bases, with 22 bases between the two germline ends. The CDR3: CASSMGLAGPLSGYTF. The CDR3 DNA follows: TGTGCCAGTAGTATGGGACTAGCGGGGCCACTATCCGGCTACACCTTC.

This clonotype has only a few counts. Mismatch with germline at one junction end may stem from a read error. V and J are TRBV10-3 and TRBJ1-5; TRBD1 aligns across 9 bases. Per the germline V gene, CDR1 is ENHRY and CDR2 is SYGVKD. This CDR3 region has 14 residues. CDR3 sequence (DNA): TGTGCCAGCAGTCATTACGGGACAGGGAGGCCCCAGCATTTT. Its protein product is CASSHYGTGRPQHF.

V and J are TRBV20-1 and TRBJ2-7; D gene unclear. The CDR3 sequence is 11 residues long. CDR1 is DFQATT, CDR2 SNEGSKA, per germline (reference sequence). Trimming took 7 bases from V and 8 from J, leaving 15 bases between them. CDR3 protein: CSVHLGAQQYF. The DNA of the CDR3 is TGCAGTGTCCATCTAGGCGCCCAGCAGTACTTC.

The gene calls are TRBV20-1 and TRBJ2-3, with 8 positions matching TRBD2. The germline CDR1 and CDR2 sequences are DFQATT and SNEGSKA (reference sequence). The CDR3 runs to 17 residues. Trimming removed 1 base from V and 6 bases from J; junction bases left unmatched: 15. In nucleotides, the CDR3 is TGCAGTGCTAGAGGAGCCATAACGGGAGGGGGATGGGATACGCAGTATTTT. Protein: CSARGAITGGGWDTQYF.

This clonotype was observed a single time. The V and J genes are TRBV5-1 and TRBJ1-1; D may be TRBD1 (5 bases). The germline gives CDR1 SGHRS, CDR2 YFSETQ. This CDR3 is 13 amino acids long. With 2 bases removed from V and 8 bases from J, the gap between germline ends came to 13 bases. Here the CDR3 reads CASSFRGNFEAFF. DNA for the CDR3: TGCGCCAGCAGCTTCCGGGGGAACTTCGAAGCTTTCTTT.